This T cell receptor (beta chain) was captured in a study of blood T cell repertoires in COVID-19. As originally analysed: Amplified reference gene primers provided the basis for estimating nucleated cell counts. The repertoire was sequenced with immunoSEQ multiplex PCR; TCRdb's copy has only in-frame clones and lacks some. V, J and clone size are taken as reported in that table, and D and trimming were inferred from the DNA itself. The sample lists 320,000 or so clones, more than 75% seen once, with 1% in the top ten. V shed 2 bases and J shed 8 bases, with 15 bases lying between them. Germline CDR1 MNHEY, CDR2 SVGAGI. This CDR3 is built from 14 residues. This clone was counted once.

The sequenced sample consisted of PBMCs or T cells enriched from blood (not recorded which). This sequence was found in a woman in her twenties or thirties who had recovered from COVID-19. The chain combines TRBV6-5 with TRBJ1-2; a weak D match, TRBD1 (5 bases). This CDR3 reads CASSYIGGSLGYTF. The DNA of the CDR3 is TGTGCCAGCAGTTACATCGGGGGAAGTCTCGGCTACACCTTC.